The sequence of this TCR beta chain was determined in a study of shared clonotypes between healthy human individuals. Terminally differentiated effector memory CD45RA+ cells were left out of the naive CD8 fraction, which was CD45RO-negative and positively selected for CCR7. Worth noting for this clone: Its antigen is not identified.

An assay was performed, and its level was deep. Several immunoSEQ 96-well plates shared each subset's DNA, each plate a replicate. TCRdb's copy holds only in-frame clones and misses some; the assay was immunoSEQ multiplex PCR. The sample lists some 800,000 clones; more than 85% were seen once. Broader study findings: Estimated clonotype richness was generally higher in naive than memory subsets.

This CDR3 contains 14 residues. Germline assignment: CDR1 SNHLY and CDR2 FYNNEI. Trimming took 3 bases from V and 3 from J, leaving 9 bases between them. The TCR originated in a man aged 25 to 40 in good health. Sample: naive CD8+ T cells sorted from blood. V is TRBV2 and J is TRBJ2-1; no definite D call. The CDR3 nucleotides are TGTGCCAGCAGTGAGAAACAGAGCTACAATGAGCAGTTCTTC. This codes for CASSEKQSYNEQFF.